Below, one TCR beta chain is given with its context. Its target is not known. This sample was included in a study of PD-L1 blockade in urothelial cancer. Study at large: Analysis of blood occurred 3 weeks (second dose) and 6 weeks after treatment start. A median of approximately 150,000 T cells was found in the blood samples.

Time point defined: pretreatment peripheral blood. Urothelial carcinoma affected the patients, and it was locally advanced or metastatic. Produced via immunoSEQ multiplex PCR; TCRdb's table is partial and in-frame only. This sample yields 90,000 or so clones, of which nearly 90% are seen a single time; around 1.7% belongs to the top ten. Study-wide findings and caveats: Below-median pretreatment blood TCR clonality predicted better survival.

Germline V gives CDR1 LNHDA, CDR2 SQIVND (reference sequence). CDR3 length: 15 residues. The V and J ends lost 5 bases and 3 bases respectively, with 13 bases between them. The sequence was collected from a man aged 55 to 70 with urothelial cancer. Here the sequenced sample was PBMCs, taken around atezolizumab (anti-PD-L1) treatment. The chain employs TRBV19 and TRBJ2-2; tentatively, D is TRBD2 (6 bases). The CDR3 bases are TGTGCCAGTAGTGCAGCCGGGACTTACACCGGGGAGCTGTTTTTT. Protein product: CASSAAGTYTGELFF.